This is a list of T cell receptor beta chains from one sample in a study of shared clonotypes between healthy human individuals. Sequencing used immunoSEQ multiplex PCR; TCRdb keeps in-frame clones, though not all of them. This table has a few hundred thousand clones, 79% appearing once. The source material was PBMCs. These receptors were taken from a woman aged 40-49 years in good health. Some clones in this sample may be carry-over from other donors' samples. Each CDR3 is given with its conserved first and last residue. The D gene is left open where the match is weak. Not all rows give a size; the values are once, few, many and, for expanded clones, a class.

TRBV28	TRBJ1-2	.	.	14	CASSLSGWRYGYTF	TGTGCCAGCAGTTTATCCGGGTGGAGATATGGCTACACCTTC
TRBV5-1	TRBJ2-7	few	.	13	CASSGGTATEQYF	TGCGCCAGCAGCGGGGGGACAGCTACTGAGCAGTACTTC
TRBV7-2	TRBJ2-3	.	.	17	CASSHMVGGETSDTQYF	TGTGCCAGCAGTCACATGGTGGGGGGAGAGACTTCAGATACGCAGTATTTT
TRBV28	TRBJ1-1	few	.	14	CASRQTGRETEAFF	TGTGCCAGCAGACAGACAGGACGGGAAACTGAAGCTTTCTTT
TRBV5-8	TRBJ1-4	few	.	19	CASTPWRTTARTTNEKLFF	TGTGCCAGCACGCCCTGGCGGACAACCGCCCGAACTACTAATGAAAAACTGTTTTTT
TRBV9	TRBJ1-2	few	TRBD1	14	CASSHDGTVYGYTF	TGTGCCAGCAGCCACGACGGGACAGTCTATGGCTACACCTTC
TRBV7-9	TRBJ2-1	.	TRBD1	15	CASSQGQGTYNEQFF	TGTGCCAGCAGCCAGGGACAGGGAACCTACAATGAGCAGTTCTTC
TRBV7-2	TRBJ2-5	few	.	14	CASSSGGAGETQYF	TGTGCCAGCAGCTCTGGGGGAGCGGGAGAGACCCAGTACTTC
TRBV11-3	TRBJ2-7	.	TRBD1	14	CASSLGTGRDEQYF	TGTGCCAGCAGCTTAGGGACAGGGCGTGACGAGCAGTACTTC
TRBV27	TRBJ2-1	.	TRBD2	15	CASSLTSGSYNEQFF	TGTGCCAGCAGCCTAACTAGCGGAAGCTACAATGAGCAGTTCTTC
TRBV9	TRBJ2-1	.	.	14	CASSPAGFYNEQFF	TGTGCCAGCAGCCCCGCGGGCTTTTACAATGAGCAGTTCTTC
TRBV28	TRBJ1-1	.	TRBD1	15	CASSAPGQGDTEAFF	TGTGCCAGCAGTGCTCCGGGACAGGGGGACACTGAAGCTTTCTTT
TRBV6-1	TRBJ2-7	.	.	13	CASSEGSLYEQYF	TGTGCCAGCAGTGAAGGCTCCCTCTACGAGCAGTACTTC
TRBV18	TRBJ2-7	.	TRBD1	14	CASSPLDRALEQYF	TGTGCCAGCTCACCACTGGACAGGGCTCTCGAGCAGTACTTC
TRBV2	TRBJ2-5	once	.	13	CASSEGLQGTQYF	TGTGCCAGCAGTGAAGGGCTACAGGGGACCCAGTACTTC
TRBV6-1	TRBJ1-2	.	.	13	CASRRGRENGYTF	TGTGCCAGCAGGAGGGGACGGGAGAATGGCTACACCTTC
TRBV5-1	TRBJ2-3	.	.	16	CASSPRDLGGTDTQYF	TGCGCCAGCAGCCCTCGCGATTTGGGGGGCACAGATACGCAGTATTTT
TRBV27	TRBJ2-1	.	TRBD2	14	CASSPSGTMVVVFF	TGTGCCAGCAGTCCTTCCGGGACTATGGTGGTGGTGTTCTTC
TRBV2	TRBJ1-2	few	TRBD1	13	CASRDRDNYGYTF	TGTGCCAGCCGGGACAGGGATAACTATGGCTACACCTTC
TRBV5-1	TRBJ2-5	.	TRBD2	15	CASSSSGGRGETQYF	TGCGCCAGCAGTTCCAGCGGGGGCCGGGGAGAGACCCAGTACTTC
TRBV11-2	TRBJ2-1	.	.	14	CASSLGLEGNEQFF	TGTGCCAGCAGCTTAGGGCTAGAGGGAAATGAGCAGTTCTTC
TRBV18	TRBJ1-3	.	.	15	CASSPGLTSGNTIYF	TGTGCCAGCTCACCTGGACTGACCTCTGGAAACACCATATATTTT
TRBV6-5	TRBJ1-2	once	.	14	CASSYSTRAGGYTF	TGTGCCAGCAGTTACTCAACGAGGGCCGGTGGCTACACCTTC
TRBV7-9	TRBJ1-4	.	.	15	CASSPTAATNEKLFF	TGTGCCAGCAGCCCGACGGCTGCAACTAATGAAAAACTGTTTTTT
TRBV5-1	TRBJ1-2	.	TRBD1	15	CASSLTTGTAYGYTF	TGCGCCAGCAGCTTGACCACCGGGACAGCCTATGGCTACACCTTC
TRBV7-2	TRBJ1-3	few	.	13	CASSRMSGNTIYF	TGTGCCAGCAGCCGTATGTCTGGAAACACCATATATTTT
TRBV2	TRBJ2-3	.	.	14	CASLWATSTDTQYF	TGTGCCAGCTTATGGGCGACTAGCACAGATACGCAGTATTTT
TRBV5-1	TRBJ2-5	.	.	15	CASSSEGRVGETQYF	TGCGCCAGCAGCTCGGAGGGCAGGGTGGGAGAGACCCAGTACTTC
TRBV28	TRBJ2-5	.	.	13	CASREGLEETQYF	TGTGCCAGCAGGGAGGGTCTGGAAGAGACCCAGTACTTC
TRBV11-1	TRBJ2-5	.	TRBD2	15	CASSFTSGPQETQYF	TGTGCCAGCAGCTTTACTAGCGGGCCACAAGAGACCCAGTACTTC
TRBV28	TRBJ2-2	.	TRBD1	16	CASSRSGTANTGELFF	TGTGCCAGTTCAAGATCCGGGACAGCCAACACCGGGGAGCTGTTTTTT
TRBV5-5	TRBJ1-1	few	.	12	CASQTGNTEAFF	TGTGCCAGTCAGACGGGGAACACTGAAGCTTTCTTT
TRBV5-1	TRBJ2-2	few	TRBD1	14	CASGPGQITGELFF	TGCGCCAGCGGACCGGGACAGATCACCGGGGAGCTGTTTTTT
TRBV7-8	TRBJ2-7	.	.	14	CASSLQESSYEQYF	TGTGCCAGCAGCTTGCAGGAAAGCTCCTACGAGCAGTACTTC
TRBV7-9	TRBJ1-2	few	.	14	CASSPRTDVYGYTF	TGTGCCAGCAGCCCCCGGACGGACGTCTATGGCTACACCTTC
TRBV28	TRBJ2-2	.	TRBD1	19	CASRSSTGGGPRITGELFF	TGTGCCAGCAGATCCAGTACAGGGGGTGGCCCTAGGATCACCGGGGAGCTGTTTTTT
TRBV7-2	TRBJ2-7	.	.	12	CASSLPDNQQYF	TGTGCCAGCAGCTTACCAGACAACCAGCAGTACTTC
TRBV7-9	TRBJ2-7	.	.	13	CASSSYNLNEQYF	TGCGCCAGCAGCTCCTATAATTTGAACGAGCAGTACTTC
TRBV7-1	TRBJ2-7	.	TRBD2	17	CASSYETSGSRSYEQYF	TGTGCCAGCAGCTACGAGACTAGCGGGAGCCGATCCTACGAGCAGTACTTC
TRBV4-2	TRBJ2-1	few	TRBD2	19	CASSQWTGVASGRADEQFF	TGTGCCAGCAGCCAATGGACAGGGGTGGCTAGCGGGAGGGCCGATGAGCAGTTCTTC
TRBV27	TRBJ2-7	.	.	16	CASSPSSDGITYEQYF	TGTGCCAGCAGTCCCTCCTCCGACGGGATCACCTACGAGCAGTACTTC
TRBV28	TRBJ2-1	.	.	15	CASSPIRDVLNEQFF	TGTGCCAGCAGCCCCATCCGGGACGTACTGAATGAGCAGTTCTTC
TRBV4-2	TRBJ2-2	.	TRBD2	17	CASSQDFGGRGAGELFF	TGTGCCAGCAGCCAAGATTTTGGCGGGAGGGGGGCCGGGGAGCTGTTTTTT
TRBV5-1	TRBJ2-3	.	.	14	CASIGSGSGDTQYF	TGCGCCAGCATCGGGTCGGGGTCGGGAGATACGCAGTATTTT
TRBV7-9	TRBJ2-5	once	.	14	CASREMLGGETQYF	TGTGCCAGCAGGGAGATGCTAGGGGGAGAGACCCAGTACTTC
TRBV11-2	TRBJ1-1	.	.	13	CASSQTLGTEAFF	TGTGCCAGCAGCCAGACACTGGGAACTGAAGCTTTCTTT
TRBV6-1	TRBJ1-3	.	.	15	CASSEAEDSGNTIYF	TGTGCCAGCAGTGAGGCTGAGGACTCAGGAAACACCATATATTTT
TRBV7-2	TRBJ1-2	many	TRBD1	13	CASSPGTVYGYTF	TGTGCCAGCAGCCCAGGGACAGTCTATGGCTACACCTTC